These T cell receptor beta chains were read from a single sample in a study of Ad26.COV2.S vaccination and SARS-CoV-2 variants. Generated by immunoSEQ multiplex PCR, the TCRdb table keeps only in-frame clones and is missing some. Of about 400,000 clones listed, approximately 87% were seen once; the top ten hold 3.6%. The source material was peripheral blood, sampled in a trial of Ad26.COV2.S vaccine versus placebo. The receptors were gathered from a person between 18 and 60 years old who received the Ad26.COV2.S COVID-19 vaccine or a placebo. The conserved cysteine and the conserved F or W are not part of the CDR3 here. Fields, in order: V gene, CDR3 protein.

V gene: TRBV4-1
CDR3 protein: ASSLGTEAYNEQF

V gene: TRBV5-5
CDR3 protein: ASSLTPGDTGELF

V gene: TRBV9
CDR3 protein: ASSARDFSVHEQF

V gene: TRBV19
CDR3 protein: ASSPQNSPLH

V gene: TRBV7-2
CDR3 protein: ASSLVGYPTIPEAF

V gene: TRBV28
CDR3 protein: ASSFRDMDQPQH

V gene: TRBV28
CDR3 protein: ASSSPSKGGGKTYYEQY

V gene: TRBV19
CDR3 protein: ASTPTGYSNQPQH

V gene: TRBV29-1
CDR3 protein: SVFDGTAYEQY

V gene: TRBV29-1
CDR3 protein: SVELAEETQY